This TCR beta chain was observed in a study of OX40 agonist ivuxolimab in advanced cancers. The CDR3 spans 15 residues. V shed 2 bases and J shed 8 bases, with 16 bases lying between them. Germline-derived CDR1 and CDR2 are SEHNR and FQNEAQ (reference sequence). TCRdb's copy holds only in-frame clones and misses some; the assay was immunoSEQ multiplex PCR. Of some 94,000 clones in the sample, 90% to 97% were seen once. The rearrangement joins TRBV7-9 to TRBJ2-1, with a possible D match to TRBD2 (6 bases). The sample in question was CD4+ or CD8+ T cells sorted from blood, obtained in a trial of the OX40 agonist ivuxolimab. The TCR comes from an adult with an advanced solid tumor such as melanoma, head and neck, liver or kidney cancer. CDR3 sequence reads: CASSLSERGGDEQFF. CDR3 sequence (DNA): TGTGCCAGCAGCTTATCCGAGCGCGGAGGGGATGAGCAGTTCTTC.